This T cell receptor beta chain was obtained from a study of cytomegalovirus exposure and HLA in healthy donors. The PCR ran on 60 Vbeta and 13 Jbeta primers. Produced via immunoSEQ multiplex PCR; TCRdb's table is partial and in-frame only. The table lists 120,000 to 150,000 clones, with 2% to 2.5% in the top ten. The CDR3 consists of 12 residues. Trimming took off 7 bases at V and 5 bases at J, with 10 bases between the two ends. The germline V gene encodes CDR1 LNHDA and CDR2 SQIVND (reference sequence). The sequencing input was PBMCs. The source is a woman aged 18-29 years in good health and CMV-seronegative. The J gene is TRBJ2-3, the V gene TRBV19; D may be TRBD2 (6 bases). As DNA, the CDR3 is TGTGCCAGTATGTCGGAGGGAGATACGCAGTATTTT. Its translation is CASMSEGDTQYF.